The following is a T cell receptor beta chain sequence with its context. As yet, its antigen is unknown. Samples were taken several times over chemoradiotherapy. Germline CDR1 MNHNS, CDR2 SASEGT. Trimming removed 5 bases at V and 4 bases at J, with 15 bases between. The CDR3 runs 14 residues. The data derive from a study of chemoradiotherapy in HPV16-positive cancers. Study conclusions and caveats: Non-HPV-specific T cells did not expand in tumors during treatment, whereas candidate HPV-specific clones and E7-related motifs did.

Measured with immunoSEQ multiplex PCR; TCRdb has only the in-frame clones, and not every one. The sample yields about 22,000 clones, around 90% seen once. This TCR derives from a human donor with HPV-associated anogenital cancer. This chain connects TRBV6-1 to TRBJ2-7; a weak D match, TRBD2 (6 bases). The sequenced sample was blood, obtained from a patient who underwent chemoradiotherapy. This chain's CDR3 is CASSITGLPYEQYV. In DNA, the CDR3 is TGTGCCAGCAGTATCACTGGACTACCTTACGAGCAGTACGTC.